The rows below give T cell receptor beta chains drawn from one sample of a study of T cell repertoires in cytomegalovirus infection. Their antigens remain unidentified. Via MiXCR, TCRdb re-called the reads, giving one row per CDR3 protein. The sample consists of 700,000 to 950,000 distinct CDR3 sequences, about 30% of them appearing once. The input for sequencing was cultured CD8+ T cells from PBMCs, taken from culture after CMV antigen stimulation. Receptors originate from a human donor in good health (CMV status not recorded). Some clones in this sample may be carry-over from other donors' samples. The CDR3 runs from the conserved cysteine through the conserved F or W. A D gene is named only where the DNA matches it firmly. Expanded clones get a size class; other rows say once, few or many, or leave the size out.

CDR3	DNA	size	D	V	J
CASRRRGAVTEAFF	TGTGCCAGCAGACGTAGGGGCGCGGTGACTGAAGCTTTCTTT	few	-	TRBV12-3/TRBV12-4	TRBJ1-1
CASSLRGANGELFF	TGTGCCAGCAGTTTGAGGGGCGCGAACGGGGAGCTGTTTTTT	few	-	TRBV27	TRBJ2-2
CASSLVPDSSYNEQFF	TGTGCCAGCAGCTTAGTCCCGGACAGCTCCTACAATGAGCAGTTCTTC	-	-	TRBV14	TRBJ2-1
CASSLRTFGYGNTEAFF	TGTGCCAGCAGCCTCAGGACATTTGGGTATGGGAACACTGAAGCTTTCTTT	-	-	TRBV5-5	TRBJ1-1
CASSQDFLAGGLGETQYF	TGCGCCAGCAGCCAAGATTTTCTAGCGGGGGGACTTGGAGAGACCCAGTACTTC	few	TRBD2	TRBV4-3	TRBJ2-5
CASRARLAGVSTDTQYF	TGTGCCAGCAGAGCTAGACTAGCGGGGGTCAGCACAGATACGCAGTATTTT	-	TRBD2	TRBV27	TRBJ2-3
CASSDRARYEQYF	TGTGCCAGCAGCGACAGGGCTCGCTACGAGCAGTACTTC	-	TRBD1	TRBV2	TRBJ2-7
CASSPPLRDRGYLFQYF	TGTGCCAGCAGCCCCCCCCTCCGGGACAGGGGATACTTATTTCAGTACTTC	many	TRBD1	TRBV7-9	TRBJ2-4
CASSQVDSNEQFF	TGCGCCAGCAGCCAAGTAGACTCCAATGAGCAGTTCTTC	few	-	TRBV4-1	TRBJ2-1
CASSLQGSLYGYTF	TGTGCCAGCAGTTTACAGGGATCTCTCTATGGCTACACCTTC	-	-	TRBV28	TRBJ1-2
CASSKDGLSSYNSPLHF	TGTGCCAGCAGTAAGGACGGACTGAGCTCCTATAATTCACCCCTCCACTTT	many	-	TRBV6-5	TRBJ1-6
CSARDPGEMNEKLFF	TGCAGTGCTAGAGATCCGGGGGAAATGAATGAAAAACTGTTTTTT	-	-	TRBV20-1	TRBJ1-4
CASGLARTVEYSSYNSPLHF	TGTGCTAGTGGTTTGGCCCGGACAGTCGAATATAGCTCCTATAATTCACCCCTCCACTTT	-	-	TRBV12-5	TRBJ1-6
CASSQQNSGPPGQFF	TGCGCCAGCAGCCAACAGAATTCCGGACCTCCCGGGCAGTTCTTC	-	-	TRBV4-1	TRBJ2-1
CASKDRVSYEQYF	TGTGCCAGCAAGGACAGGGTCTCCTACGAGCAGTACTTC	few	TRBD1	TRBV2	TRBJ2-7
CASSYAGQDRDTQYF	TGTGCCAGCAGTTACGCGGGACAGGACAGGGATACGCAGTATTTT	-	TRBD1	TRBV6-5	TRBJ2-3
CASSVASGLDNSPLHF	TGTGCCAGCAGCGTAGCTTCAGGGTTGGATAATTCACCCCTCCACTTT	many	-	TRBV9	TRBJ1-6
CASSFLTSQGAWTGDLFF	TGTGCCAGCAGCTTCTTAACTAGTCAGGGGGCTTGGACCGGGGATCTGTTTTTT	few	TRBD1	TRBV7-6	TRBJ2-2
CASRSSKWTGDMSNQPQHF	TGTGCCAGCAGGAGCTCCAAATGGACAGGGGATATGAGCAATCAGCCCCAGCATTTT	many	TRBD1	TRBV6-2/TRBV6-3	TRBJ1-5
CASSAGGTGDLDNEQFF	TGTGCCAGCAGCGCCGGAGGGACAGGGGATTTGGACAATGAGCAGTTCTTC	-	TRBD1	TRBV2	TRBJ2-1
CASSQTSQVYNEQFF	TGTGCCAGCAGCCAGACTAGCCAGGTGTACAATGAGCAGTTCTTC	many	TRBD2	TRBV7-2	TRBJ2-1
CASSELGQGTAGELFF	TGTGCCAGCAGTGAATTAGGGCAGGGGACCGCCGGGGAGCTGTTTTTT	-	-	TRBV25-1	TRBJ2-2
CATTQGFKNSKTHEAFF	TGTGCCACCACCCAGGGGTTCAAAAACAGCAAAACACATGAAGCTTTCTTT	few	-	TRBV24-1	TRBJ1-1
CSASWPGLGISYEQYF	TGCAGTGCTAGTTGGCCAGGCCTAGGTATATCCTACGAGCAGTACTTC	-	-	TRBV20-1	TRBJ2-7
CASSSAGASYNEQFF	TGTGCCAGCAGCTCAGCGGGGGCCTCCTACAATGAGCAGTTCTTC	few	TRBD2	TRBV7-6	TRBJ2-1
CANSYSEGYTGELFF	TGTGCCAACAGTTACTCGGAGGGGTACACCGGGGAGCTGTTTTTT	-	-	TRBV6-5	TRBJ2-2
CASSFIRNEAFF	TGTGCCAGCAGTTTTATCAGGAATGAAGCTTTCTTT	few	-	TRBV12-3/TRBV12-4	TRBJ1-1
CSAREASWFF	TGCAGTGCTAGAGAGGCTAGCTGGTTCTTC	-	-	TRBV20-1	TRBJ2-1
CASSSILADRANSPLHF	TGTGCCAGCAGCTCCATATTGGCCGACAGGGCAAATTCACCCCTCCACTTT	many	TRBD1	TRBV12-3/TRBV12-4	TRBJ1-6
CASSVGGLNTGELFF	TGTGCCAGCAGCGTAGGCGGGCTGAACACCGGGGAGCTGTTTTTT	few	-	TRBV9	TRBJ2-2
CASSIGPGSGNTIYF	TGTGCCAGTAGTATAGGTCCGGGATCTGGAAACACCATATATTTT	-	-	TRBV19	TRBJ1-3
CASSATGVNGYTF	TGTGCCAGCAGCGCGACAGGGGTAAATGGCTACACCTTC	few	TRBD1	TRBV7-9	TRBJ1-2
CASRNGTAAYEQYF	TGTGCCAGCAGAAACGGGACGGCAGCCTACGAGCAGTACTTC	-	-	TRBV12-3/TRBV12-4	TRBJ2-7
CASTTGQGDEQFF	TGTGCCAGCACCACGGGACAGGGGGATGAGCAGTTCTTC	few	TRBD1	TRBV6-1	TRBJ2-1
CASSHPGTEYNEQFF	TGTGCCAGCAGCCACCCCGGGACAGAGTACAATGAGCAGTTCTTC	-	TRBD1	TRBV7-3	TRBJ2-1